The rows below give T cell receptor beta chains drawn from one sample of a study of T cell changes during pregnancy in multiple sclerosis. Produced via immunoSEQ multiplex PCR; TCRdb's table is partial and in-frame only. The repertoire holds roughly 37,000 clones, with around 91% as singletons. Specimen: CD4+ T cells from peripheral blood mononuclear cells, collected in the second trimester of pregnancy. These receptors came from a female donor in good health, enrolled as a control in a pregnancy study. Each CDR3 is given with its conserved first and last residue. The order of the fields is D gene, J gene, clone size, V gene, CDR3 protein, CDR3 DNA. D genes are given only for firm matches. The size field is filled for only some rows; it gives once, few, many or a size class.

D gene: NA
J gene: TRBJ1-3
clone size: NA
V gene: TRBV5-1
CDR3 protein: CASSLGQPLSGNTIYF
CDR3 DNA: TGCGCCAGCAGCTTGGGACAGCCTCTCTCTGGAAACACCATATATTTT

D gene: NA
J gene: TRBJ2-5
clone size: NA
V gene: TRBV27
CDR3 protein: CASSQKQGRWETQYF
CDR3 DNA: TGTGCCAGCAGTCAGAAACAGGGTCGTTGGGAGACCCAGTACTTC

D gene: NA
J gene: TRBJ1-6
clone size: NA
V gene: TRBV19
CDR3 protein: CASKDGRTASHNSPLHF
CDR3 DNA: TGTGCCAGTAAGGATGGTCGGACAGCGTCCCATAATTCACCCCTCCACTTT

D gene: TRBD2
J gene: TRBJ2-7
clone size: NA
V gene: TRBV5-1
CDR3 protein: CASSPLAGDGGEQYF
CDR3 DNA: TGCGCCAGCAGCCCCCTAGCGGGGGACGGTGGCGAGCAGTACTTC

D gene: NA
J gene: TRBJ1-4
clone size: NA
V gene: TRBV2
CDR3 protein: CASLSGSSTNEKLFF
CDR3 DNA: TGTGCCAGCCTAAGCGGGAGCTCAACTAATGAAAAACTGTTTTTT

D gene: NA
J gene: TRBJ2-2
clone size: NA
V gene: TRBV2
CDR3 protein: CASRGGEPTGELFF
CDR3 DNA: TGTGCCAGCCGAGGAGGGGAGCCCACCGGGGAGCTGTTTTTT

D gene: NA
J gene: TRBJ1-2
clone size: NA
V gene: TRBV11-3
CDR3 protein: CASSLGLENQGMEGYTF
CDR3 DNA: TGTGCCAGCAGCTTAGGGTTGGAGAACCAGGGGATGGAGGGCTACACCTTC

D gene: NA
J gene: TRBJ1-2
clone size: NA
V gene: TRBV5-6
CDR3 protein: CASSLNRGNYGYTF
CDR3 DNA: TGTGCCAGCAGCCTTAATCGGGGTAACTATGGCTACACCTTC

D gene: NA
J gene: TRBJ1-5
clone size: once
V gene: TRBV2
CDR3 protein: CASSELGAGNQPQHF
CDR3 DNA: TGTGCCAGCAGTGAACTGGGGGCGGGCAATCAGCCCCAGCATTTT

D gene: NA
J gene: TRBJ2-3
clone size: NA
V gene: TRBV4-1
CDR3 protein: CASSQGVGITDTQYF
CDR3 DNA: TGCGCCAGCAGCCAAGGCGTCGGGATCACAGATACGCAGTATTTT